This T cell receptor (beta chain) came from a study of shared clonotypes between healthy human individuals. This clone was picked up one time. Deep was the level at which the assay was run. Produced via immunoSEQ multiplex PCR; TCRdb's table is partial and in-frame only. The sample includes fewer than 2.5 million clones, 80% to 95% of them seen just once. CD4+ cells underwent separation, giving CD45RA+ naive and CD45RA-negative memory subsets. Sequenced input: naive CD4+ T cells from PBMCs. Documented subset: CD45RA+ positively selected. This sequence originates from a man aged 18 to 29 in good health. Some clones in this sample may be carry-over from other donors' samples.

CDR3 in amino acids: CASSLGRVWDTEAFF. The CDR3 region has the DNA TGTGCCAGCAGCTTAGGCAGGGTGTGGGACACTGAAGCTTTCTTT. The chain employs TRBV11-2 and TRBJ1-1; D might be TRBD1 (5 bases). The CDR3 runs 15 residues. Between the trimmed V and J ends, which lost 1 base and 3 bases, there was a span of 12 bases. CDR1 SGHAT and CDR2 FQNNGV come from the germline V gene.